The 31 T cell receptor beta chains in this list originate from one sample, sequenced in a study of shared T cell receptors in the human thymus. Assay: immunoSEQ multiplex PCR; the TCRdb copy retains only in-frame clones and omits some. The sample lists hundreds of thousands of clones; 80% to 90% were seen once. This sample was shared with a second study, whose subject was human thymus T cells.

Sequencing was performed on thymocytes. The source of these receptors is a boy less than two years old with a congenital heart defect.

The chain joins TRBV7-3 to TRBJ1-2, with 8 positions matching TRBD1. V was pared by 2 bases and J by 3 bases, with 5 bases of the junction left unmatched. This CDR3 comprises 15 residues. The germline V gene encodes CDR1 SGHTA and CDR2 FQGTGA. Here the CDR3 DNA reads TGTGCCAGCAGCTTATACTCAGGGGGCGACTATGGCTACACCTTC. Translating it yields CASSLYSGGDYGYTF.

The genes are TRBV5-1 and TRBJ2-2; D unresolved. This CDR3 comprises 13 residues. V was trimmed by 3 bases and J by 4 bases, leaving 7 bases between them. The germline V gene has CDR1 SGHRS and CDR2 YFSETQ. The CDR3 region has the DNA TGCGCCAGCAGCTCGGCGGTCACCGGGGAGCTGTTTTTT. This sequence encodes CASSSAVTGELFF.

The chain has TRBV4-2 and TRBJ2-3; the match to TRBD1 covers 10 bases. This CDR3 has 17 amino acids. The V gene end was trimmed by 0 bases and the J gene end by 4 bases; junction bases not matched to a gene: 7. Germline CDR1 LGHNA, CDR2 YNFKEQ. CDR3 bases: TGTGCCAGCAGCCAAGACGTAGGACAGGGGGTATCAGATACGCAGTATTTT. Its translation: CASSQDVGQGVSDTQYF.

The count of this clone is one. The V call is TRBV15, the J call TRBJ2-4, with TRBD1 matching 8 bases. The germline V gene encodes CDR1 LNHNV and CDR2 YYDKDF (reference sequence). Trimming took 2 bases from V and 2 from J; bases not matched to a gene: 14. The length of the CDR3 is 19 residues. CDR3 sequence: CATSRPGQVIRSPKNIQYF. The CDR3 region has the DNA TGTGCCACCAGCAGACCGGGACAGGTTATTCGTTCCCCCAAAAACATTCAGTACTTC.

This clone has a handful of counts. This sequence joins TRBV14 and TRBJ1-1; a weak D match, TRBD1 (6 bases). Germline V gene lookup returns CDR1 SGHDN and CDR2 FVKESK. The ends were cut back, 7 bases at V and 0 bases at J, with 9 bases in the middle. This CDR3 is built from 13 residues. The CDR3 bases are TGTGCCAGCACGGGACATATGAACACTGAAGCTTTCTTT. Encoded protein: CASTGHMNTEAFF.

The V gene is TRBV4-3, the J gene TRBJ1-1; D not resolved. Germline CDR1 reads LGHNA; CDR2 reads YSLEER. V was trimmed by 0 bases and J by 8 bases, leaving 13 bases between them. CDR3 length equals 14 residues. Here the CDR3 reads CASSQEVAVVEAFF. The DNA of the CDR3 is TGCGCCAGCAGCCAAGAAGTGGCGGTTGTCGAAGCTTTCTTT.

The chain couples TRBV10-2 to TRBJ1-2; D is ambiguous. The V end was cut by 6 bases, the J end by 7 bases, with 15 bases between. Per germline, CDR1 WSHSY and CDR2 SAAADI. The CDR3 loop spans 13 amino acids. The CDR3 here is CASRKTQSGGYTF. CDR3 DNA sequence: TGCGCCAGCAGGAAGACTCAGTCGGGTGGCTACACCTTC.

The chain has TRBV5-6 and TRBJ1-2; 7 bases are a match to TRBD1. Germline lookup yields CDR1 SGHDT and CDR2 YYEEEE. The CDR3 loop spans 14 amino acids. After removal of 7 bases from V and 4 bases from J, the junction contained 10 bases not matched to a gene. CDR3 loop: CASLISDRAYGYTF. The CDR3 DNA follows: TGTGCCAGCCTCATCTCCGACAGGGCCTATGGCTACACCTTC.

The count of this clone is one. The chain couples TRBV7-3 to TRBJ2-2, with 10 bases matching TRBD2. V was clipped by 6 bases and J by 0 bases; unmatched bases: 4. CDR3 length: 16 residues. CDR1 is SGHTA and CDR2 is FQGTGA in the germline V gene. CDR3 sequence: CASSLLAGANTGELFF. Written as DNA, the CDR3 is TGTGCCAGCAGTCTGCTAGCGGGAGCGAACACCGGGGAGCTGTTTTTT. Drawing the rest from reference TRBV7-3 and TRBJ2-2, the complete variable domain is GAGVSQTPSNKVTEKGKYVELRCDPISGHTALYWYRQSLGQGPEFLIYFQGTGAADDSGLPNDRFFAVRPEGSVSTLKIQRTERGDSAVYLCASSLLAGANTGELFFGEGSRLTVL.

The chain couples TRBV6-1 to TRBJ2-7; possibly TRBD2 for D (5 bases). V dropped 8 bases and J dropped 4 bases, with 12 bases sitting between them. This CDR3 region has 12 residues. Germline CDR1 is MNHNS and CDR2 is SASEGT. The CDR3 region is CASLCPGYEQYF. CDR3 DNA: TGTGCCAGCCTTTGTCCGGGGTACGAGCAGTACTTC.

The chain recombines TRBV15 with TRBJ2-7; possible D gene TRBD1, 6 bases. This CDR3 comprises 14 residues. Germline values: CDR1 LNHNV, CDR2 YYDKDF (reference sequence). Trimming took 5 bases from V and 3 from J, leaving 14 bases between them. The CDR3 DNA follows: TGTGCCACCAGCCCCAGGGGTGACTTCTACGAGCAGTACTTC. Translated: CATSPRGDFYEQYF.

V usage is TRBV7-2 and J usage is TRBJ1-5, with D unclear. Germline CDR1 SGHTA, CDR2 FQGNSA. The CDR3 is 15 amino acids. Trimming took off 2 bases at V and 3 bases at J, with 11 bases between the two ends. The CDR3 loop is CASSLLEVDNQPQHF. For the CDR3, the DNA is TGTGCCAGCAGCTTACTTGAAGTAGACAATCAGCCCCAGCATTTT.

In its sample, this clone was seen once. The chain carries TRBV4-3 and TRBJ2-4, with D perhaps TRBD2 (6 bases). Germline CDR1 reads LGHNA; CDR2 reads YSLEER. The V and J ends lost 1 base and 3 bases respectively, with 13 bases between them. The CDR3 covers 16 residues. In DNA, the CDR3 is TGCGCCAGCAGCCAAGTTTCGGGAGCAGGCAAAAACATTCAGTACTTC. Translating it yields CASSQVSGAGKNIQYF.

This chain uses TRBV5-5 with TRBJ1-6; tentative D call: TRBD1 (5 bases). The CDR3 runs 17 residues. CDR1 and CDR2 (germline): SGHKS, YYEKEE (reference sequence). The V and J ends lost 0 bases and 6 bases respectively, with 16 bases between them. CDR3 region: CASSLVAWGQGNSPLHF. CDR3 sequence (DNA): TGTGCCAGCAGCTTGGTGGCTTGGGGTCAGGGTAATTCACCCCTCCACTTT.

This clone showed up just a few times. The J gene is TRBJ2-4, the V gene TRBV19; weak D call: TRBD2 (6 bases). Trimming pared 1 base from V and 3 bases from J, leaving 7 bases between. Per the germline V gene, CDR1 is LNHDA and CDR2 is SQIVND (reference sequence). CDR3 length: 14 residues. As DNA, the CDR3 is TGTGCCAGTAGTATAGGGACTAACAAAAACATTCAGTACTTC. This gives the protein CASSIGTNKNIQYF.

This clone showed up just a few times. V is TRBV7-9 and J is TRBJ1-4; D call uncertain. The CDR3 is made up of 15 amino acids. CDR1 is SEHNR and CDR2 is FQNEAQ in the germline V gene (reference sequence). The V end was cut by 7 bases, the J end by 7 bases, with 19 bases between. The CDR3 sequence is CASTPRGEGLEKLFF. DNA of the CDR3: TGTGCCAGCACCCCTCGGGGAGAGGGTCTTGAAAAACTGTTTTTT.

The chain is built from TRBV6-5 and TRBJ2-3, with D maybe TRBD2 (5 bases). Germline V CDR1 and CDR2: MNHEY, SVGAGI. The CDR3 extends over 13 amino acids. Trimming stripped 7 bases from V and 5 bases from J, with 13 bases between. The CDR3 DNA is TGTGCCAGCACTCCCAAACGGGGAGATACGCAGTATTTT. Translation gives CASTPKRGDTQYF.

The chain carries TRBV7-2 and TRBJ2-7; 7 nucleotides match TRBD2. Germline-derived CDR1 and CDR2 are SGHTA and FQGNSA. This CDR3 contains 15 residues. V lost 1 base, J lost 4 bases, and 7 bases stayed unmatched. The CDR3 DNA sequence: TGTGCCAGCAGCTTAGGTGGCGTGCGGGAGTACGAGCAGTACTTC. Its translation is CASSLGGVREYEQYF.

The chain is built from TRBV4-2 and TRBJ2-2; possible D gene TRBD1, 5 bases. The CDR3 spans 17 residues. Trimming took off 6 bases at V and 3 bases at J, with 20 bases between the two ends. Germline V CDR1 and CDR2: LGHNA, YNFKEQ. The CDR3 bases are TGTGCCAGCAGGGCCCTGTACAGTCCGACAGACACCGGGGAGCTGTTTTTT. The encoded protein is CASRALYSPTDTGELFF.

The V and J genes are TRBV5-4 and TRBJ1-1; 12 positions agree with TRBD1. The J segment lost 5 bases and the V segment lost 2 bases, leaving 7 bases of the junction unmatched. CDR1 SGHNT and CDR2 YYREEE come from the germline V gene (reference sequence). This CDR3 spans 16 amino acids. The CDR3 DNA reads as TGTGCCAGCAGCTTCTCCGGGACAGGGGGCGGAACTGAAGCTTTCTTT. It specifies CASSFSGTGGGTEAFF. The complete variable domain, with remaining parts taken from reference TRBV5-4 and TRBJ1-1, reads ETGVTQSPTHLIKTRGQQVTLRCSSQSGHNTVSWYQQALGQGPQFIFQYYREEENGRGNFPPRFSGLQFPNYSSELNVNALELDDSALYLCASSFSGTGGGTEAFFGQGTRLTVV.

This chain uses TRBV15 with TRBJ1-6; D uncertain. The germline V gene has CDR1 LNHNV and CDR2 YYDKDF (reference sequence). The CDR3 extends over 16 amino acids. The V gene lost 2 bases and the J gene lost 13 bases, with 21 bases spanning the gap. The DNA of the CDR3 is TGTGCCACCAGCAGATTCCAGGCCCGAGATGGAAATCCCCTCCACTTT. It translates to CATSRFQARDGNPLHF. Combining the CDR3 with reference TRBV15 and TRBJ1-6 gives the whole variable domain DAMVIQNPRYQVTQFGKPVTLSCSQTLNHNVMYWYQQKSSQAPKLLFHYYDKDFNNEADTPDNFQSRRPNTSFCFLDIRSPGLGDTAMYLCATSRFQARDGNPLHFGNGTRLTVT.

This clone was observed a single time. The V call is TRBV28, the J call TRBJ1-1; D call uncertain. The CDR3 spans 14 residues. Germline V gives CDR1 MDHEN, CDR2 SYDVKM. V lost 3 bases and J 1 base, leaving 9 bases between the germline ends. DNA for the CDR3: TGTGCCAGCAGTTTCAAACTGAAGAACACTGAAGCTTTCTTT. It specifies CASSFKLKNTEAFF.

This sequence joins TRBV29-1 and TRBJ2-5; 9 bases match TRBD2. After removal of 6 bases from V and 3 bases from J, the junction contained 20 bases not matched to a gene. The CDR3 totals 18 residues. Germline V gives CDR1 SQVTM, CDR2 ANQGSEA. This CDR3 reads CSVIKPRIGLAGKETQYF. CDR3 coding DNA: TGCAGCGTCATCAAGCCCCGCATTGGGCTAGCGGGGAAAGAGACCCAGTACTTC.

The chain couples TRBV27 to TRBJ1-2; D ambiguous. The CDR3 is 17 amino acids. Germline CDR1 and CDR2: MNHEY and SMNVEV (reference sequence). V shed 6 bases and J shed 4 bases, with 24 bases lying between them. The CDR3 sequence: CASSPRRVPGHIYGYTF. DNA for the CDR3: TGTGCCAGCAGCCCCCGGCGGGTCCCAGGCCACATCTATGGCTACACCTTC.

This chain joins TRBV30 and TRBJ1-5, with 7 bases matching TRBD1. In germline, CDR1 is GTSNPN, CDR2 SVGIG (reference sequence). The length of the CDR3 is 14 residues. V trimming: 2 bases; J trimming: 4 bases; junction bases outside the gene matches: 5. The CDR3 reads CAWSSSGGNQPQHF. Written as DNA, the CDR3 is TGTGCCTGGAGTTCATCAGGGGGGAATCAGCCCCAGCATTTT.

The gene calls are TRBV7-9 and TRBJ2-3; possible D gene TRBD2, 6 bases. The V gene lost 3 bases and the J gene lost 0 bases, with 16 bases spanning the gap. Germline V CDR1 and CDR2: SEHNR, FQNEAQ (reference sequence). This CDR3 spans 17 amino acids. The DNA of the CDR3 is TGTGCCAGCAGCTTGGGGGGAGACCTACTTAGCACAGATACGCAGTATTTT. Its protein product is CASSLGGDLLSTDTQYF.

The V call is TRBV19, the J call TRBJ1-1, with TRBD1 as a possible D gene (5 bases). CDR1 is LNHDA and CDR2 is SQIVND in the germline V gene (reference sequence). This CDR3 is 19 amino acids long. V lost 6 bases to trimming and J lost 5 bases, with 31 bases between them. The CDR3 sequence is CASSTAGVGEPGGGTEAFF. The CDR3 DNA reads TGTGCCAGTAGCACCGCGGGGGTAGGGGAACCTGGGGGAGGAACTGAAGCTTTCTTT.

This clone was picked up one time. The chain carries TRBV27 and TRBJ2-1; D is perhaps TRBD1 (6 bases). V lost 6 bases to trimming and J lost 0 bases, with 18 bases between them. Germline lookup yields CDR1 MNHEY and CDR2 SMNVEV (reference sequence). The length of the CDR3 is 17 residues. CDR3 in DNA: TGTGCCAGCAGCCCTTCCCCGACAGGAAGCTCCTACAATGAGCAGTTCTTC. Translation: CASSPSPTGSSYNEQFF.

J is TRBJ2-1 and V is TRBV25-1; the match to TRBD2 covers 7 bases. CDR3 length: 14 amino acids. The V and J ends lost 7 bases and 6 bases, in that order; junction bases with no gene match: 9. Germline loops: CDR1 MGHDK, CDR2 SYGVNS. Written as DNA, the CDR3 is TGTGCCAGCAACCGGGACTACCCCTCCAATGAGCAGTTCTTC. It encodes CASNRDYPSNEQFF.

The gene calls are TRBV18 and TRBJ2-2, with a tentative D call TRBD1 (6 bases). With 3 bases removed from V and 1 base from J, the gap between germline ends came to 9 bases. Germline V lookup: CDR1 KGHSH, CDR2 LQKENI. This CDR3 contains 15 residues. The CDR3 coding sequence is TGTGCCAGCTCACCCTGGACAGTGAACACCGGGGAGCTGTTTTTT. Its protein is CASSPWTVNTGELFF.

This chain connects TRBV9 to TRBJ2-3; D is ambiguous. Trimming took off 0 bases at V and 5 bases at J, with 7 bases between the two ends. The CDR3 runs to 13 residues. Germline V lookup: CDR1 SGDLS, CDR2 YYNGEE. CDR3 residues: CASSVEPVDTQYF. The CDR3, as DNA: TGTGCCAGCAGCGTAGAGCCTGTAGATACGCAGTATTTT. Full variable domain (remainder filled in from reference TRBV9 and TRBJ2-3): DSGVTQTPKHLITATGQRVTLRCSPRSGDLSVYWYQQSLDQGLQFLIQYYNGEERAKGNILERFSAQQFPDLHSELNLSSLELGDSALYFCASSVEPVDTQYFGPGTRLTVL.